Below are 30 T cell receptor beta chains sequenced from a single sample in a study of blood T cell repertoires in COVID-19. The data were produced by immunoSEQ multiplex PCR, yet TCRdb's version contains in-frame clones alone and is incomplete. The sample yields hundreds of thousands of clones, roughly 83% seen once. Input material: peripheral blood. These receptors all come from a woman in her 70s with active or convalescent COVID-19.

The chain couples TRBV6-6 to TRBJ2-2, with 8 bases matching TRBD1. Per germline, CDR1 MNHNY and CDR2 SVGAGI (reference sequence). There are 14 residues in the CDR3. The V and J ends lost 6 bases and 6 bases, in that order; junction bases with no gene match: 6. CDR3 sequence (DNA): TGTGCCAGCAGCTATAGACAGGGGCCCGGGGAGCTGTTTTTT. Translated: CASSYRQGPGELFF.

V and J are TRBV6-4 and TRBJ1-3; a possible D gene is TRBD1 (6 bases). The ends were cut back, 5 bases at V and 4 bases at J, with 12 bases in the middle. The CDR3 runs to 14 residues. Germline V CDR1 and CDR2: MRHNA, SNTAGT. The DNA of the CDR3 is TGTGCCAGCAGTACCGGGACACTGGGAAACACCATATATTTT. Encoded protein: CASSTGTLGNTIYF.

The rearrangement joins TRBV5-1 to TRBJ2-7; a weak D match, TRBD1 (5 bases). The CDR3 length is 15 residues. V was cut by 2 bases and J by 6 bases, with 18 bases left in between. From germline, CDR1 is SGHRS and CDR2 YFSETQ. In DNA, the CDR3 is TGCGCCAGCAGCTTCCTAGGGGCCAAGGAAGTCGAGCAGTACTTC. Protein sequence: CASSFLGAKEVEQYF.

The chain links TRBV5-1 to TRBJ1-1; TRBD1 agrees at 7 bases. After removal of 4 bases from V and 3 bases from J, the junction contained 6 bases not matched to a gene. The CDR3 extends over 14 amino acids. The germline V gene has CDR1 SGHRS and CDR2 YFSETQ. The CDR3 sequence: CASSPGTADTEAFF. The DNA of the CDR3 is TGCGCCAGCAGCCCGGGGACAGCTGACACTGAAGCTTTCTTT.

The sample holds one count of this clone. The chain is built from TRBV29-1 and TRBJ2-7; D may be TRBD1 (5 bases). V dropped 8 bases and J dropped 7 bases, with 21 bases sitting between them. The CDR3 is 13 residues long. In germline, CDR1 is SQVTM, CDR2 ANQGSEA. CDR3 DNA: TGCAGCATTATGGCCGTCAGGGCTGGTGAGCAGTACTTC. Protein sequence: CSIMAVRAGEQYF.

In its sample, this clone was seen once. This chain links TRBV18 with TRBJ2-3, with a tentative D call TRBD1 (6 bases). The CDR3 runs 15 residues. Germline lookup yields CDR1 KGHSH and CDR2 LQKENI. Trimming pared 3 bases from V and 0 bases from J, leaving 10 bases between. Here the CDR3 reads CASSPGQSSTDTQYF. CDR3 nucleotides: TGTGCCAGCTCACCTGGACAGAGCAGCACAGATACGCAGTATTTT.

CDR3: CASSKAGLANNEQFF. The CDR3, as DNA: TGTGCCAGCAGCAAAGCAGGACTAGCGAACAATGAGCAGTTCTTC. The chain joins TRBV21-1 to TRBJ2-1; the D call in the table, TRBD2, was not verified against the DNA. TRBV21-1 is marked as a pseudogene. The CDR3 runs 15 residues.

The chain recombines TRBV4-1 with TRBJ2-1, with 13 nucleotides matching TRBD2. V gave up 1 base and J gave up 2 bases; unmatched junction bases: 5. The CDR3 is 18 amino acids. Germline V gene lookup returns CDR1 MGHRA and CDR2 YSYEKL. CDR3 in DNA: TGCGCCAGCAGCCAAGGTACTAGCGGGGGGGCCCCCTACAATGAGCAGTTCTTC. Translated: CASSQGTSGGAPYNEQFF.

The chain couples TRBV18 to TRBJ2-7; no clear D. Germline V gene sequence: CDR1 KGHSH, CDR2 LQKENI. CDR3 length: 16 residues. Trimming shortened V by 2 bases and J by 6 bases, and 20 bases separated the two germline ends. The CDR3 DNA follows: TGTGCCAGCTCACCAATCCGAGAAGCACGCGGATCCGAGCAGTACTTC. It specifies CASSPIREARGSEQYF.

The V gene is TRBV7-3, the J gene TRBJ2-1, with 9 bases aligning to TRBD2. The ends lost 3 bases at V and 0 bases at J; junction bases unmatched: 3. CDR1 is SGHTA, CDR2 FQGTGA, per germline. This CDR3 is 16 amino acids long. The DNA for the CDR3 is TGTGCCAGCAGCTTTAGCGGGGGCCGCTCCTACAATGAGCAGTTCTTC. Translated, it gives CASSFSGGRSYNEQFF.

This clone was picked up one time. The V gene is TRBV4-3, the J gene TRBJ2-5; TRBD2 might be the D (6 bases). Germline values: CDR1 LGHNA, CDR2 YSLEER. The CDR3 is 16 amino acids. The ends were cut back, 1 base at V and 2 bases at J, with 14 bases in the middle. As DNA, the CDR3 is TGCGCCAGCAGCCAAGGCGGGGCCCCGGGACAAGAGACCCAGTACTTC. Its translation: CASSQGGAPGQETQYF.

J is TRBJ2-3 and V is TRBV30; 8 bases line up with TRBD2. The CDR3 totals 15 residues. Germline assignment: CDR1 GTSNPN and CDR2 SVGIG (reference sequence). V trimming: 5 bases; J trimming: 3 bases; junction bases outside the gene matches: 10. CDR3 residues: CAWSKRGLVTDTQYF. The CDR3 DNA is TGTGCCTGGTCCAAACGGGGACTAGTAACAGATACGCAGTATTTT.

The chain is built from TRBV7-8 and TRBJ2-3, with TRBD2 identical over 8 bases. Germline V lookup: CDR1 SGHVS, CDR2 FQNEAQ. The length of the CDR3 is 14 residues. V lost 4 bases, J lost 6 bases, and 6 bases stayed unmatched. The CDR3 is CASSYDRGGDTQYF. CDR3 DNA: TGTGCCAGCAGCTATGACCGGGGGGGGGATACGCAGTATTTT. The variable domain in full, with the rest retrieved from reference TRBV7-8 and TRBJ2-3, is GAGVSQSPRYKVAKRGQDVALRCDPISGHVSLFWYQQALGQGPEFLTYFQNEAQLDKSGLPSDRFFAERPEGSVSTLKIQRTQQEDSAVYLCASSYDRGGDTQYFGPGTRLTVL.

V and J are TRBV5-1 and TRBJ2-1, with 11 bases identical to TRBD2. With 0 bases clipped from V and 9 bases from J, the junction kept 8 bases outside the gene matches. The CDR3 covers 16 residues. The germline CDR1 and CDR2 sequences are SGHRS and YFSETQ. The CDR3 coding sequence is TGCGCCAGCAGCTTGGCTCTAGCGGGAGGCCGGGGTGAGCAGTTCTTC. Translating gives CASSLALAGGRGEQFF.

The chain has TRBV18 and TRBJ2-7; D is unresolved. V lost 3 bases to trimming and J lost 3 bases, with 9 bases between them. Per germline, CDR1 KGHSH and CDR2 LQKENI. The CDR3 covers 13 residues. DNA for the CDR3: TGTGCCAGCTCACCGGGCACAGACTACGAGCAGTACTTC. This translates into CASSPGTDYEQYF. Looking up the rest from reference TRBV18 and TRBJ2-7 gives the full variable domain: NAGVMQNPRHLVRRRGQEARLRCSPMKGHSHVYWYRQLPEEGLKFMVYLQKENIIDESGMPKERFSAEFPKEGPSILRIQQVVRGDSAAYFCASSPGTDYEQYFGPGTRLTVT.

The V call is TRBV5-4, the J call TRBJ2-3, with TRBD1 matching 9 bases. The CDR3 has 16 residues. With 4 bases clipped from V and 4 bases from J, the junction kept 10 bases outside the gene matches. Germline loops: CDR1 SGHNT, CDR2 YYREEE (reference sequence). The CDR3 sequence: CASSPRLTGGPDTQYF. CDR3 DNA sequence: TGTGCCAGCAGCCCACGACTTACAGGGGGCCCAGATACGCAGTATTTT.

This clone occurred once. The genes are TRBV6-5 and TRBJ2-6; maybe TRBD1 (6 bases). The germline gives CDR1 MNHEY, CDR2 SVGAGI. This CDR3 has 15 amino acids. The V and J ends lost 11 bases and 0 bases respectively, with 14 bases between them. CDR3 nucleotides: TGTGCCTCGGGACATATGGACTCTGGGGCCAACGTCCTGACTTTC. Protein product: CASGHMDSGANVLTF.

The chain uses TRBV18 and TRBJ1-4, with no clear D. The germline CDR1 and CDR2 sequences are KGHSH and LQKENI. With 5 bases removed from V and 5 bases from J, the gap between germline ends came to 21 bases. This CDR3 has 17 residues. Here the CDR3 DNA reads TGTGCCAGCTCAGAGGGAGGGCGCGGCTCTTGGAATGAAAAACTGTTTTTT. Translated: CASSEGGRGSWNEKLFF.

The chain links TRBV20-1 to TRBJ2-7; 10 bases align to TRBD2. Germline V lookup: CDR1 DFQATT, CDR2 SNEGSKA (reference sequence). The CDR3 consists of 14 residues. With V trimmed by 3 bases and J by 6 bases, 8 bases remained unmatched. CDR3 sequence (DNA): TGCAGTGCTAGTCTCCTAGCGGGGGCATCCGAGCAGTACTTC. Encoded protein: CSASLLAGASEQYF.

V is TRBV12-1 and J is TRBJ2-6; the table's D call, TRBD1, was not checked against the DNA. TRBV12-1 is marked as a pseudogene. The CDR3 runs to 18 residues. Here the CDR3 reads CASSPTRDSFSGANVLTF. CDR3 nucleotides: TGTGCCAGCAGCCCAACTCGGGACAGCTTCTCTGGGGCCAACGTCCTGACTTTC.

This chain links TRBV5-1 with TRBJ1-1; the match to TRBD1 covers 7 bases. The CDR3 contains 15 residues. The V gene end was trimmed by 2 bases and the J gene end by 8 bases; junction bases not matched to a gene: 12. Germline V CDR1 and CDR2: SGHRS, YFSETQ. The CDR3, as DNA: TGCGCCAGCAGCTTCGGTCTCAGTAGGGGGCCAGAAGCTTTCTTT. This translates into CASSFGLSRGPEAFF.

This rearrangement joins TRBV2 to TRBJ1-6; 8 nucleotides align to TRBD1. CDR1 and CDR2 from the germline V gene are SNHLY and FYNNEI. CDR3 length: 14 residues. The trim removed 8 bases at V and 4 bases at J, leaving 4 bases unmatched. CDR3 nucleotides: TGTGCCAGCGGAACAGGGGGTTATAATTCACCCCTCCACTTT. It codes for CASGTGGYNSPLHF.

Note on this clone: The limits of the CDR3 on the DNA are not certain, so only TCRdb's listed CDR3 is given. This sequence joins TRBV7-3 and TRBJ2-1; the listed D gene, TRBD1, was not tested against the DNA. Inclusive of both ends, the CDR3 amounts to 13 amino acids. Germline values: CDR1 SGHTA, CDR2 FQGTGA. Here the CDR3 reads CASSPVGRGTLFF.

The chain recombines TRBV6-5 with TRBJ2-7; 10 nucleotides match TRBD1. Unmatched junction bases numbered 7, after V lost 6 bases and J lost 5 bases. Looked up from germline, CDR1 is MNHEY and CDR2 is SVGAGI. This CDR3 has 14 amino acids. In DNA, the CDR3 is TGTGCCAGCAGCAGAACCGGGACAGGGGACGAGCAGTACTTC. This sequence encodes CASSRTGTGDEQYF.

As concerns this clone: This CDR3 is also generated by other DNA sequences in the sample. The CDR3 is CASSYLSGLFF. Here the CDR3 DNA reads TGTGCCAGCAGTTACCTCAGCGGGCTGTTTTTT. The rearrangement joins TRBV6-2 or TRBV6-3 to TRBJ2-2; TRBD2 might be the D (5 bases). Germline CDR1 and CDR2: MNHEY and SVGEGT. V was trimmed by 2 bases and J by 13 bases, leaving 8 bases between them. The length of the CDR3 is 11 residues.

Here the CDR3 DNA reads TGCGCCAGCAGCTCCAGTCGGACAGAGAATTCACCCCTCCACTTT. Translating gives CASSSSRTENSPLHF. The chain couples TRBV5-1 to TRBJ1-6, with D perhaps TRBD1 (6 bases). V was clipped by 3 bases and J by 7 bases, with 14 bases between them. Per germline, CDR1 SGHRS and CDR2 YFSETQ. This CDR3 spans 15 amino acids.

The chain carries TRBV9 and TRBJ2-2; possible D gene TRBD1, 6 bases. The CDR3 is made up of 14 amino acids. The V end was cut by 3 bases, the J end by 2 bases, with 8 bases between. Germline CDR1 is SGDLS and CDR2 is YYNGEE. CDR3 DNA: TGTGCCAGCAGCGGGGGACACAACACCGGGGAGCTGTTTTTT. Translating gives CASSGGHNTGELFF.

V gene TRBV6-6 combines with J gene TRBJ2-3; tentatively, D is TRBD2 (6 bases). V lost 6 bases to trimming and J lost 2 bases, with 15 bases between them. In germline, CDR1 is MNHNY, CDR2 SVGAGI (reference sequence). The CDR3 is 15 amino acids. The CDR3 reads CASSPGLIFTDTQYF. For the CDR3, the DNA is TGTGCCAGCAGCCCGGGACTCATCTTCACAGATACGCAGTATTTT.

The gene calls are TRBV6-4 and TRBJ1-1; 10 bases are shared with TRBD1. From germline, CDR1 is MRHNA and CDR2 SNTAGT. The trim removed 6 bases at V and 2 bases at J, leaving 3 bases unmatched. The CDR3 is 14 residues long. Here the CDR3 reads CASRSTGGNTEAFF. Here the CDR3 DNA reads TGTGCCAGCAGATCGACAGGGGGCAACACTGAAGCTTTCTTT.

The chain is built from TRBV3-1 (or the pseudogene TRBV3-2) and TRBJ2-7, with a possible D match to TRBD1 (5 bases). Germline V lookup: CDR1 LGHDT, CDR2 YNNKEL (reference sequence). V was trimmed by 2 bases and J by 2 bases, leaving 7 bases between them. The CDR3 length is 13 residues. The CDR3 loop is CASSQRGPYEQYF. CDR3 sequence (DNA): TGTGCCAGCAGCCAAAGGGGCCCCTACGAGCAGTACTTC.